This entry describes one T cell receptor (beta chain). This entry is derived from a study of T cell responses to AZD1222 COVID-19 vaccine. The CDR3 has 15 residues. Germline CDR1 is MGHDK and CDR2 is SYGVNS. The V gene end was trimmed by 4 bases and the J gene end by 3 bases; junction bases not matched to a gene: 8. Method: immunoSEQ multiplex PCR; TCRdb's copy keeps in-frame clones and lacks some. The repertoire has about 140,000 clones, more than 80% of them found once; the top ten carry over 0.9%. Specimen: peripheral blood, collected on day 0 of MenACWY control vaccination. The chain carries TRBV25-1 and TRBJ2-5, with TRBD1 matching 7 bases. The clonotype was recovered from an adult in good health. CDR3 sequence (DNA): TGTGCCAGCAGTGTGACAGGGATCGTGGAAGAGACCCAGTACTTC. Residues: CASSVTGIVEETQYF. Full variable domain (outside the CDR3, taken from reference TRBV25-1 and TRBJ2-5): EADIYQTPRYLVIGTGKKITLECSQTMGHDKMYWYQQDPGMELHLIHYSYGVNSTEKGDLSSESTVSRIRTEHFPLTLESARPSHTSQYLCASSVTGIVEETQYFGPGTRLLVL.